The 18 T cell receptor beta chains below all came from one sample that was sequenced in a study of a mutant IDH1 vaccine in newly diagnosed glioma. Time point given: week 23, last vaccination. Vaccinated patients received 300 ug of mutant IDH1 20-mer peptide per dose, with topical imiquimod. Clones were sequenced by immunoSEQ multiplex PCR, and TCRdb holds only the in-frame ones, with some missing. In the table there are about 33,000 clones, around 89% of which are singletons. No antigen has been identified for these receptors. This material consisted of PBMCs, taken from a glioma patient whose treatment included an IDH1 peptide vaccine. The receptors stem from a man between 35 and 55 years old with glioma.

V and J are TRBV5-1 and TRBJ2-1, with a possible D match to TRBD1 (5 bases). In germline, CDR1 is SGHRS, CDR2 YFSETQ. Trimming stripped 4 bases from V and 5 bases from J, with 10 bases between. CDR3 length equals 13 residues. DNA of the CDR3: TGCGCCAGCAGCAAGACAGTAAACAATGAGCAGTTCTTC. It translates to CASSKTVNNEQFF.

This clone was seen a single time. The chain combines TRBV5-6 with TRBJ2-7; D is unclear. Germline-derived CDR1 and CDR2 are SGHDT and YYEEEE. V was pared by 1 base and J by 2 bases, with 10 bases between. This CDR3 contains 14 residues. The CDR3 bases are TGTGCCAGCAGCTTGCCCGGATCCGCCTACGAGCAGTACGTC. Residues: CASSLPGSAYEQYV.

Written as DNA, the CDR3 is TGTGCCAGCAGCGACCGGGACAGGGGTCGGTACGAGCAGTACTTC. This encodes CASSDRDRGRYEQYF. The chain employs TRBV7-2 and TRBJ2-5, with 10 bases that match TRBD1. The better agreement between TRBJ2-7 and the DNA end casts doubt on the J call. Germline V CDR1 and CDR2: SGHTA, FQGNSA. The CDR3 is 15 amino acids.

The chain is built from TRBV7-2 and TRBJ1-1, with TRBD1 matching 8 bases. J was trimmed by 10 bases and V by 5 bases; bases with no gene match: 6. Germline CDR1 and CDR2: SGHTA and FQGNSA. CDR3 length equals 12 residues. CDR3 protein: CASSLKDRAAFF. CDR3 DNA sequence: TGTGCCAGCAGCCTCAAGGACAGGGCAGCTTTCTTT. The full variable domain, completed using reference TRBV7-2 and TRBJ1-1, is GAGVSQSPSNKVTEKGKDVELRCDPISGHTALYWYRQSLGQGLEFLIYFQGNSAPDKSGLPSDRFSAERTGGSVSTLTIQRTQQEDSAVYLCASSLKDRAAFFGQGTRLTVV.

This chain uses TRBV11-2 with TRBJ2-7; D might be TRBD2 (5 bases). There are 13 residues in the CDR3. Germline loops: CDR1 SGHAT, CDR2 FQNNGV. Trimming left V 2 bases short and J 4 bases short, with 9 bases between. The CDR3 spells CASSLWGEYEQYF. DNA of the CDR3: TGTGCCAGCAGCTTATGGGGAGAGTACGAGCAGTACTTC.

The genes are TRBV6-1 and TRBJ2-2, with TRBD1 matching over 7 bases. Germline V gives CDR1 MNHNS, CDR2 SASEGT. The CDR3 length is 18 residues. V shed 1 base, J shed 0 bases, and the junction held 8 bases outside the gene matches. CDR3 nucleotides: TGTGCCAGCAGTGAAGGACCCACAGGGGCAGCGAACACCGGGGAGCTGTTTTTT. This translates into CASSEGPTGAANTGELFF.

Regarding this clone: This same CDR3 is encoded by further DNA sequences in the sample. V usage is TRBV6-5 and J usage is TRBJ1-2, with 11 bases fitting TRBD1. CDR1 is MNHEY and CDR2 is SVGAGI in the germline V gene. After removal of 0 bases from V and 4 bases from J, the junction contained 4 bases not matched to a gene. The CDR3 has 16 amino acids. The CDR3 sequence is CASSYSRTGGGYGYTF. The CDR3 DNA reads TGTGCCAGCAGTTACTCTAGGACAGGGGGCGGCTATGGCTACACCTTC.

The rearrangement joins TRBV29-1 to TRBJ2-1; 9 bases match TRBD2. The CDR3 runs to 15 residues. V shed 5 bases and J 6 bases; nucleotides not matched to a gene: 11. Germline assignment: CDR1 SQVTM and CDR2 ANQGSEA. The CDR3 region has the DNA TGCAGCGTTAAGGGGCTAGCGGGGCCGGGCAATGAGCAGTTCTTC. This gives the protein CSVKGLAGPGNEQFF.

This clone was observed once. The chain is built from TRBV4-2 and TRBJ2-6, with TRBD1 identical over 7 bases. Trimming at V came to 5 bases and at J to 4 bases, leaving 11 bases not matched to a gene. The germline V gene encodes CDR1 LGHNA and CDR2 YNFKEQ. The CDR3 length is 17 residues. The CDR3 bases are TGTGCCAGCAGCTTGTACAGGGGTGCTGCGGGGGCCAACGTCCTGACTTTC. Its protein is CASSLYRGAAGANVLTF.

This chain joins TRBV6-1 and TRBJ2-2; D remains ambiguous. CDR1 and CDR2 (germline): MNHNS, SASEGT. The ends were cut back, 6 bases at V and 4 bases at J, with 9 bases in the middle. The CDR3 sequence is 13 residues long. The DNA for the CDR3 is TGTGCCAGCAGCCCGGGCCTCACCGGGGAGCTGTTTTTT. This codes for CASSPGLTGELFF.

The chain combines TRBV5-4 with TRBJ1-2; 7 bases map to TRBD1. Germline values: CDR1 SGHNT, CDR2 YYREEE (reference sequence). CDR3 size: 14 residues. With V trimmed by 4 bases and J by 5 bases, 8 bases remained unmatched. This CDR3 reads CASSETGAGYGYTF. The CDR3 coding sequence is TGTGCCAGCAGCGAAACAGGGGCGGGGTATGGCTACACCTTC.

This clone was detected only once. This chain's CDR3 is CAINALAGYNEQFF. CDR3 in DNA: TGTGCCATTAACGCCCTAGCGGGTTACAATGAGCAGTTCTTC. The V and J genes are TRBV7-2 and TRBJ2-1, with 8 bases matching TRBD2. V was clipped by 10 bases and J by 4 bases; unmatched bases: 9. The CDR3 runs to 14 residues. Germline CDR1 and CDR2: SGHTA and FQGNSA.

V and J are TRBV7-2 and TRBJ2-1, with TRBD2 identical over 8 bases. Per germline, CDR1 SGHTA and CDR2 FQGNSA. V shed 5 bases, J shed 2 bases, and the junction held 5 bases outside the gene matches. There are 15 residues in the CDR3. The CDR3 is CASSREGLTYNEQFF. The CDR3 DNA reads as TGTGCCAGCAGCCGGGAGGGCCTTACCTACAATGAGCAGTTCTTC.

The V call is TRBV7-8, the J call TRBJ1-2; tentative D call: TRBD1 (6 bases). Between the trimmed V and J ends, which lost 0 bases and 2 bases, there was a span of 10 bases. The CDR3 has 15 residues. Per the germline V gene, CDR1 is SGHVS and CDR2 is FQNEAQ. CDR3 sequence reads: CASSLAPGDNYGYTF. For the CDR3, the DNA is TGTGCCAGCAGCTTAGCCCCAGGGGACAACTATGGCTACACCTTC.

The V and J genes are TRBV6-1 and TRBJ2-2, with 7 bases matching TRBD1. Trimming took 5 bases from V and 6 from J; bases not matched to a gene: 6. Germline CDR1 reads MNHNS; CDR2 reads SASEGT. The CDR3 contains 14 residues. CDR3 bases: TGTGCCAGCAGTCCGACGCAGGGGGCCGGGGAGCTGTTTTTT. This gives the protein CASSPTQGAGELFF.

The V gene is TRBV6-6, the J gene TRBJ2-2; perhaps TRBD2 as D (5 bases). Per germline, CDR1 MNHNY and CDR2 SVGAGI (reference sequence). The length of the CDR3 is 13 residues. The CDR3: CVLAGPNTGELFF. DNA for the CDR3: TGTGTCCTAGCAGGACCGAACACCGGGGAGCTGTTTTTT.

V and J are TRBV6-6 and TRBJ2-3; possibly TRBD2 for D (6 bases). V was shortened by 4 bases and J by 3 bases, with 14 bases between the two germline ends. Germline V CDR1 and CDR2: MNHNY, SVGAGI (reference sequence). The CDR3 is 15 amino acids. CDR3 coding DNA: TGTGCCAGCAGTTCGGACTACCAGACGACAGATACGCAGTATTTT. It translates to CASSSDYQTTDTQYF.

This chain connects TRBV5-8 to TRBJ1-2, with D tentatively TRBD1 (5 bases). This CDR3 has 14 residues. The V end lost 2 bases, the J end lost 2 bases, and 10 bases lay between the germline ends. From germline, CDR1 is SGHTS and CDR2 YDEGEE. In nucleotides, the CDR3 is TGTGCCAGCAGCTTCCGGGACCCAAACTATGGCTACACCTTC. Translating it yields CASSFRDPNYGYTF. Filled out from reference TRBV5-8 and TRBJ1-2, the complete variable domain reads EAGVTQSPTHLIKTRGQQATLRCSPISGHTSVYWYQQALGLGLQFLLWYDEGEERNRGNFPPRFSGRQFPNYSSELNVNALELEDSALYLCASSFRDPNYGYTFGSGTRLTVV.